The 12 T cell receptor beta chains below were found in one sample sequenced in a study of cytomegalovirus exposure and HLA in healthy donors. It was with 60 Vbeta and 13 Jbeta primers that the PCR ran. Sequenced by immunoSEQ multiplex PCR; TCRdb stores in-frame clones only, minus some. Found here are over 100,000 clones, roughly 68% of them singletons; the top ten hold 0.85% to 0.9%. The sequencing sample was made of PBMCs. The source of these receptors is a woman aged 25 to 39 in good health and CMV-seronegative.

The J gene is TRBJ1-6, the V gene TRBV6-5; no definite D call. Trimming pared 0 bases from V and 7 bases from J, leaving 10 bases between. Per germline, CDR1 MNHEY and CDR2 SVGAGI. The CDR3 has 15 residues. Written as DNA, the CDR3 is TGTGCCAGCAGTTACTCGAATAGCGGGAATTCACCCCTCCACTTT. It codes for CASSYSNSGNSPLHF.

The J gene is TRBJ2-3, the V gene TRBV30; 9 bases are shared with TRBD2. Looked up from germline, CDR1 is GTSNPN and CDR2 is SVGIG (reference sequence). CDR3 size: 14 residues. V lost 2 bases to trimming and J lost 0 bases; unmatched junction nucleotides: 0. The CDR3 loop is CAWSLAGSTDTQYF. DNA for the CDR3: TGTGCCTGGAGTCTAGCGGGAAGCACAGATACGCAGTATTTT.

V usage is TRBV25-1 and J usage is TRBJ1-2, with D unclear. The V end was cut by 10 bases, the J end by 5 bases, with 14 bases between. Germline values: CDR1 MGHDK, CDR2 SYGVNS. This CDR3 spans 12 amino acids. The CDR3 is CATAVAVYGYTF. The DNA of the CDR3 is TGTGCCACCGCGGTGGCTGTTTATGGCTACACCTTC.

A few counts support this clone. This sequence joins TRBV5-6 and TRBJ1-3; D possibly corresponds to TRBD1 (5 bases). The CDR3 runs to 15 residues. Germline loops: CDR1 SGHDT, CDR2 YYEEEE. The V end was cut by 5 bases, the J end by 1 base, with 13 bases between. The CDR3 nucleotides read TGTGCCAGCAGTTTAATGGGGGGATCTGGAAACACCATATATTTT. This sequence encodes CASSLMGGSGNTIYF.

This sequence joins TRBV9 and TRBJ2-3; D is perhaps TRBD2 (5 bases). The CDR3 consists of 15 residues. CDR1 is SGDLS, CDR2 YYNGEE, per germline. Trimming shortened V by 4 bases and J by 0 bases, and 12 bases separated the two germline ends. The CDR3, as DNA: TGTGCCAGCAGCCCCGCCCGGACTAGCACAGATACGCAGTATTTT. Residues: CASSPARTSTDTQYF.

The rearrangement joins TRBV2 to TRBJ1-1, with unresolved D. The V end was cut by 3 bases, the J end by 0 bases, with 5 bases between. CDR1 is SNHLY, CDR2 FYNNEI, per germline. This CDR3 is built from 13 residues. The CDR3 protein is CASSDPLNTEAFF. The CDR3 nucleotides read TGTGCCAGCAGTGATCCTCTGAACACTGAAGCTTTCTTT.

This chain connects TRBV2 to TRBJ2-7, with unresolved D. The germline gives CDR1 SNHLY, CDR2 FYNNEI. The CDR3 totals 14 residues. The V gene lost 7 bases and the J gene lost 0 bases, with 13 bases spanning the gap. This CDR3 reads CASKISRVSYEQYF. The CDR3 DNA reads TGTGCCAGCAAGATCAGTCGGGTCTCCTACGAGCAGTACTTC.

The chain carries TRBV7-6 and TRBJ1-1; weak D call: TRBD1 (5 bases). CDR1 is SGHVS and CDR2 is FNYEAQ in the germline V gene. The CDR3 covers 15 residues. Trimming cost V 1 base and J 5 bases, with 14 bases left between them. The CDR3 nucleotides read TGTGCCAGCAGCTTAGACGCGGGGGGGATAACTGAAGCTTTCTTT. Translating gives CASSLDAGGITEAFF.

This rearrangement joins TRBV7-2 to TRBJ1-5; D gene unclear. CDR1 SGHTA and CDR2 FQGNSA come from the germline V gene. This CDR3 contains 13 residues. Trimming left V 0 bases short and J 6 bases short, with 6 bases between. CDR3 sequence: CASSLARGQPQHF. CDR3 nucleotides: TGTGCCAGCAGCTTAGCCCGGGGTCAGCCCCAGCATTTT. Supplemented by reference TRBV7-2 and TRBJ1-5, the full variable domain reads GAGVSQSPSNKVTEKGKDVELRCDPISGHTALYWYRQSLGQGLEFLIYFQGNSAPDKSGLPSDRFSAERTGGSVSTLTIQRTQQEDSAVYLCASSLARGQPQHFGDGTRLSIL.

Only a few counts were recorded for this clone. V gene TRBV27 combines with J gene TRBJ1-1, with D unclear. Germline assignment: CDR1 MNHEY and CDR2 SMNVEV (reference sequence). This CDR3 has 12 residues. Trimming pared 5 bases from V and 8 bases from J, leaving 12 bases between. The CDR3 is CASSPPGPEAFF. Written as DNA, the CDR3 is TGTGCCAGCAGTCCCCCCGGTCCCGAAGCTTTCTTT.

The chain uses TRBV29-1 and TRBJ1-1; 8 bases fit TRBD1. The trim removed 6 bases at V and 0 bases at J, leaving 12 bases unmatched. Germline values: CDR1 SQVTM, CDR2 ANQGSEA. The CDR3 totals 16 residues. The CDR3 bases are TGCAGCGTAGAATTTGACAGGGGCCAGATGAACACTGAAGCTTTCTTT. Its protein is CSVEFDRGQMNTEAFF.

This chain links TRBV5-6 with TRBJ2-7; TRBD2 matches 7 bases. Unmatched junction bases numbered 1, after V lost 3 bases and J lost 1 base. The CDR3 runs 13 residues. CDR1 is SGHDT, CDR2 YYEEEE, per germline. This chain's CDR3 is CASSWGGSYEQYF. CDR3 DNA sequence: TGTGCCAGCAGCTGGGGGGGTTCCTACGAGCAGTACTTC. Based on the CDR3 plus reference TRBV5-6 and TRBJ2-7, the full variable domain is DAGVTQSPTHLIKTRGQQVTLRCSPKSGHDTVSWYQQALGQGPQFIFQYYEEEERQRGNFPDRFSGHQFPNYSSELNVNALLLGDSALYLCASSWGGSYEQYFGPGTRLTVT.